This T cell receptor beta chain was profiled in a study of blood T cell repertoires in COVID-19. At the level of the study: Some COVID-19 samples were acute and others convalescent; all came from the United States, Italy and Spain. PBMCs, B-cell-depleted T cells, or T cells provided the cDNA or gDNA that made up the material.

Per the germline V gene, CDR1 is SGHAT and CDR2 is FQNNGV. With 5 bases clipped from V and 5 bases from J, the junction kept 8 bases outside the gene matches. The CDR3 has 15 residues. Authors' methods: Estimated nucleated cell counts came from reference gene primer amplification. Here immunoSEQ multiplex PCR was the method, and the copy in TCRdb shows in-frame clones only, minus some. The D gene and trimming were derived from the DNA, and the V and J assignments and clone size from that table. The data show about 200,000 clones, about 84% seen once. The V and J genes are TRBV11-2 and TRBJ1-4; 7 bases line up with TRBD1. The sequence came from a human donor in a cohort sampled during active COVID-19. Material: peripheral blood. The CDR3 region is CASSPGDSSNEKLFF. CDR3 bases: TGTGCCAGCAGCCCCGGGGACAGCTCGAATGAAAAACTGTTTTTT.